The clone carrying this T cell receptor (beta chain) has just a few counts. The V and J ends lost 11 bases and 11 bases, in that order; junction bases with no gene match: 15. The CDR3 contains 14 residues. Germline loops: CDR1 ENHRY, CDR2 SYGVKD. Under the authors' procedure: Researchers report that nucleated cell counts were estimated from reference gene primer amplification. Clones were read by immunoSEQ multiplex PCR, and TCRdb kept only the in-frame ones, dropping some. V, J and clone size were drawn from that table, and D and trimming were deduced from the DNA. The sample carries 100,000 to 150,000 clones, approximately 84% recorded once. The record originates from a study of blood T cell repertoires in COVID-19. Study-wide context: The United States, Italy and Spain were the sources of the acute and convalescent COVID-19 samples. The analysed material was cDNA or gDNA that came from T cells, B-cell-depleted T cells, or PBMCs.

The source material was peripheral blood. The J gene is TRBJ2-3, the V gene TRBV10-3; 11 nucleotides match TRBD2. This TCR was recovered from a man between 65 and 85 years old with acute or convalescent COVID-19. The CDR3, as DNA: TGTGCCGTACGACTAGCGGGGCCTCGGGGGGGGCAGTATTTT. This gives the protein CAVRLAGPRGGQYF.